The following is a T cell receptor (beta chain) sequence with its context. The data belong to a study of tumour-infiltrating T cells in Burkitt lymphoma. Turning to the study itself: Overall and progression-free survival were predicted by productive clonality.

Germline lookup yields CDR1 MDHEN and CDR2 SYDVKM. V lost 4 bases and J lost 3; bases outside the gene matches: 3. The CDR3 sequence is 16 residues long. Clones were sequenced by immunoSEQ multiplex PCR, and TCRdb holds only the in-frame ones, with some missing. The table shows about 16,000 clones, with 70% to 80% occurring only once. The J gene is TRBJ2-2, the V gene TRBV28; TRBD2 aligns across 12 bases. This clonotype was obtained from a human donor with diffuse large B-cell lymphoma. The sequencing sample was made of tumor tissue. In nucleotides, the CDR3 is TGTGCCAGCAGTTCCCCTAGCGGGAGGGACACCGGGGAGCTGTTTTTT. This codes for CASSSPSGRDTGELFF.